This T cell receptor (beta chain) was documented in a study of T cells in tumors after PD-1 blockade. Background on the study: Either cemiplimab 350 mg every 2 weeks or pembrolizumab 200 mg every 3 weeks was given. General study findings and limits: Some novel exhausted tumor clones appeared in pre-treatment blood, suggesting peripheral recruitment.

The CDR3 runs 16 residues. Trimming removed 0 bases from V and 8 bases from J; junction bases left unmatched: 7. Germline V gene sequence: CDR1 LGHDT, CDR2 YNNKEL (reference sequence). Here immunoSEQ multiplex PCR was the method, and the copy in TCRdb shows in-frame clones only, minus some. This sample has 15,000 to 25,000 clones, with 65% to 85% found just once. A remark on this clone: Its antigen is not identified.

This sequence joins TRBV3-1 (or the pseudogene TRBV3-2) and TRBJ2-2, with 9 bases matching TRBD2. The source is a human donor with advanced basal cell or squamous cell carcinoma (not recorded which). Sequenced here: PBMCs, sampled after anti-PD-1 therapy. This chain's CDR3 is CASSQDLAGRSGELFF. The CDR3 DNA sequence: TGTGCCAGCAGCCAAGACCTAGCGGGACGGTCGGGGGAGCTGTTTTTT.